This is a list of T cell receptor beta chains from one sample in a study of shared clonotypes between healthy human individuals. TCRdb keeps only in-frame clones here, not all; method: immunoSEQ multiplex PCR. This table holds 2 million to 3 million clones, roughly 93% found once. Sequenced input: naive CD4+ T cells from PBMCs. These receptors were obtained from a man younger than 35 in good health. Some clones in this sample may be carry-over from other donors' samples. The conserved cysteine and the conserved F or W are not part of the CDR3 here. Fields, in order: V gene, CDR3 protein.

TRBV7-6 | ASRGAGGADTQY
TRBV18 | ASSPGTSAHEQY
TRBV4-1 | ASRQLKGEREADTQY
TRBV7-2 | ASSSLGLAVPDTQY
TRBV18 | ASSPGTANEKLF
TRBV7-2 | ATSGGVSYEQY
TRBV5-1 | ASSHEGGYT
TRBV7-2 | ASSRGQGAFTGELF
TRBV6-4 | ASTLGSVNIHNEQF
TRBV5-1 | ASSTTNPGELF
TRBV5-1 | ASSGSGRGSYNEQF
TRBV4-1 | ASSRITGANQPQH
TRBV9 | ASSVGTSTDTQY
TRBV27 | ASSFGTENSPLH
TRBV19 | ASSVGGGSTNEKLF
TRBV7-2 | ASSSWTANTGELF
TRBV28 | ASKRGTGGINEQF
TRBV7-2 | ASSLLGQTSYEQY
TRBV30 | AYDWDGTSGRRGQETQY
TRBV6-6 | ASSTRQGQETQY
TRBV9 | ASSVDPSTEKLF
TRBV28 | ASSLMDGGSALGTQY
TRBV5-1 | ASSLWTGGQDGYT
TRBV19 | ASSGPRLAGGHEQY
TRBV7-9 | ASSFLGTSGTDTQY
TRBV4-3 | ASSQGTGTSGAYEQY
TRBV27 | ASSPTDRAGTDTQY
TRBV11-2 | ASSFTAGVNYEQY
TRBV4-2 | ASSQDSAGNTGELF
TRBV28 | ASGPSGTVNTEAF
TRBV7-8 | ASSLLGGVNTGELF
TRBV19 | ASSIGLAGAGELF
TRBV7-2 | ASSLGGTGGYEQY
TRBV28 | ASSLSWTPATNEKLF